The 6 T cell receptor beta chains below all came from one sample that was sequenced in a study of blood T cell repertoires in COVID-19. Sequencing was performed with immunoSEQ multiplex PCR; in TCRdb, only in-frame clones are kept and a portion is missing. Among about 190,000 clones listed, 87% were seen once. The sequencing sample was made of peripheral blood. All receptors come from a man aged 60 to 69 with active or convalescent COVID-19.

The chain has TRBV6-6 and TRBJ2-3, with 14 bases aligning to TRBD2. From germline, CDR1 is MNHNY and CDR2 SVGAGI (reference sequence). The CDR3 is 17 residues long. With 5 bases clipped from V and 3 bases from J, the junction kept 7 bases outside the gene matches. The CDR3: CASSPTRTSGGTDTQYF. In nucleotides, the CDR3 is TGTGCCAGCAGTCCGACCAGGACTAGCGGGGGGACAGATACGCAGTATTTT.

The chain is built from TRBV14 and TRBJ2-1, with D possibly TRBD1 on 6 matching bases. The V end was cut by 4 bases, the J end by 4 bases, with 17 bases between. From germline, CDR1 is SGHDN and CDR2 FVKESK. The CDR3 totals 16 residues. CDR3 in amino acids: CASSPLWGPFYNEQFF. CDR3 DNA: TGTGCCAGCAGCCCCCTGTGGGGGCCTTTTTACAATGAGCAGTTCTTC. Full variable domain (outside the CDR3, taken from reference TRBV14 and TRBJ2-1): EAGVTQFPSHSVIEKGQTVTLRCDPISGHDNLYWYRRVMGKEIKFLLHFVKESKQDESGMPNNRFLAERTGGTYSTLKVQPAELEDSGVYFCASSPLWGPFYNEQFFGPGTRLTVL.

The chain combines TRBV5-6 with TRBJ1-6, with TRBD1 matching over 7 bases. The CDR3 loop spans 15 amino acids. Germline V gives CDR1 SGHDT, CDR2 YYEEEE. Trimming cost V 0 bases and J 10 bases; bases outside gene matches: 7. CDR3 nucleotides: TGTGCCAGCAGCTTGGAACAGGGGTTTGGCTCACCCCTCCACTTT. Protein product: CASSLEQGFGSPLHF.

The chain carries TRBV5-4 and TRBJ1-6; D is perhaps TRBD1 (5 bases). The length of the CDR3 is 18 residues. Germline V gives CDR1 SGHNT, CDR2 YYREEE (reference sequence). Trimming cost V 4 bases and J 9 bases, with 26 bases left between them. This CDR3 reads CASSPKLDAAGQGSPLHF. CDR3 DNA sequence: TGTGCCAGCAGCCCGAAATTAGATGCCGCGGGGCAGGGTTCACCCCTCCACTTT.

The V and J genes are TRBV18 and TRBJ1-1; D unclear. There are 14 residues in the CDR3. The germline gives CDR1 KGHSH, CDR2 LQKENI. V was clipped by 2 bases and J by 4 bases, with 11 bases between them. The CDR3 sequence is CASSPEVTRTEAFF. The DNA of the CDR3 is TGTGCCAGCTCACCAGAGGTCACCCGCACTGAAGCTTTCTTT.

This chain uses TRBV10-3 with TRBJ2-3; tentatively, D is TRBD2 (7 bases). With 3 bases removed from V and 6 bases from J, the gap between germline ends came to 16 bases. Germline CDR1 ENHRY, CDR2 SYGVKD. The CDR3 length is 15 residues. In DNA form, the CDR3 reads TGTGCCATCAGTGAAAGGGGGGGGGCTGAGGATACGCAGTATTTT. Amino acids: CAISERGGAEDTQYF.